The 28 T cell receptor beta chains given below trace back to one sample, sequenced in a study of blood T cell repertoires in COVID-19. Assay: immunoSEQ multiplex PCR; the TCRdb copy retains only in-frame clones and omits some. The sample gives about 22,000 clones, 60% to 85% of which show up once; 9.5% to 15% is in the top ten. Sequenced material: peripheral blood. Every receptor here comes from a man aged 55-75 years with active COVID-19.

The chain carries TRBV11-2 and TRBJ1-1, with 9 bases matching TRBD1. The CDR3 sequence is 17 residues long. V trimming: 5 bases; J trimming: 4 bases; junction bases outside the gene matches: 14. CDR1 and CDR2 (germline): SGHAT, FQNNGV. The CDR3 sequence: CASSPPSTGGVFTEAFF. The CDR3 DNA reads as TGTGCCAGCAGCCCCCCCTCGACAGGGGGAGTATTCACTGAAGCTTTCTTT.

The chain is built from TRBV9 and TRBJ2-2; D call uncertain. This CDR3 contains 14 residues. CDR1 is SGDLS and CDR2 is YYNGEE in the germline V gene. The ends were cut back, 0 bases at V and 7 bases at J, with 10 bases in the middle. In nucleotides, the CDR3 is TGTGCCAGCAGCGTAGCCTCCACGGGCGGGGAGCTGTTTTTT. This sequence encodes CASSVASTGGELFF.

The CDR3 reads CASSPSTRGGGELFF. The CDR3 DNA follows: TGTGCCAGCAGCCCGAGCACTCGTGGCGGCGGGGAGCTGTTTTTT. The V call is TRBV7-6, the J call TRBJ2-2, with D unresolved. The V gene lost 5 bases and the J gene lost 7 bases, with 17 bases spanning the gap. Germline V gene sequence: CDR1 SGHVS, CDR2 FNYEAQ. This CDR3 is 15 amino acids long.

A single count supports this clone. Written as DNA, the CDR3 is TGTGCCAGCAGCCAAGGGTTACCGGGACAGGGGTCCGGGGAGCTGTTTTTT. Translated: CASSQGLPGQGSGELFF. The genes are TRBV3-1 (or the pseudogene TRBV3-2) and TRBJ2-2; 10 bases agree with TRBD1. CDR3 length: 17 residues. Losses at the gene ends were 1 base for V and 6 bases for J; bases not matched to a gene: 8. Germline V lookup: CDR1 LGHDT, CDR2 YNNKEL (reference sequence).

The chain couples TRBV11-3 to TRBJ2-2; TRBD1 matches at 7 bases. There are 16 residues in the CDR3. The V segment lost 1 base and the J segment 0 bases; nucleotides outside the gene matches: 2. Germline loops: CDR1 SGHNT, CDR2 YENEEA. The CDR3 loop is CASSLGGGPNTGELFF. Here the CDR3 DNA reads TGTGCCAGCAGCTTAGGAGGGGGCCCGAACACCGGGGAGCTGTTTTTT. Looking up the rest from reference TRBV11-3 and TRBJ2-2 gives the full variable domain: EAGVVQSPRYKIIEKKQPVAFWCNPISGHNTLYWYLQNLGQGPELLIRYENEEAVDDSQLPKDRFSAERLKGVDSTLKIQPAELGDSAVYLCASSLGGGPNTGELFFGEGSRLTVL.

The genes are TRBV19 and TRBJ2-1; 12 nucleotides line up with TRBD2. V lost 5 bases, J lost 7 bases, and 12 bases stayed unmatched. Germline CDR1 and CDR2: LNHDA and SQIVND (reference sequence). The CDR3 sequence is 17 residues long. CDR3 coding DNA: TGTGCCAGTAGTTCCTGGACTAGCGGGATTAATGTAAATGAGCAGTTCTTC. Amino acids: CASSSWTSGINVNEQFF.

The rearrangement uses TRBV14 and TRBJ2-5; unclear D gene. The CDR3 extends over 13 amino acids. CDR1 is SGHDN and CDR2 is FVKESK in the germline V gene. Trimming stripped 6 bases from V and 2 bases from J, with 10 bases between. The CDR3 here is CASRLEVQETQYF. The CDR3, as DNA: TGTGCCAGCAGGCTTGAGGTTCAAGAGACCCAGTACTTC. The full variable domain, in which reference TRBV14 and TRBJ2-5 provide the parts outside the CDR3, is EAGVTQFPSHSVIEKGQTVTLRCDPISGHDNLYWYRRVMGKEIKFLLHFVKESKQDESGMPNNRFLAERTGGTYSTLKVQPAELEDSGVYFCASRLEVQETQYFGPGTRLLVL.

The J gene is TRBJ1-1, the V gene TRBV19; the D gene is possibly TRBD1 (6 bases). From germline, CDR1 is LNHDA and CDR2 SQIVND (reference sequence). Deletions cut 1 base from V and 0 bases from J, with 18 bases between. The CDR3 runs to 18 residues. The CDR3, as DNA: TGTGCCAGTAGTATAGGAGGGGCTGCACAGGGTTTGAACACTGAAGCTTTCTTT. Protein sequence: CASSIGGAAQGLNTEAFF.

This rearrangement joins TRBV5-1 to TRBJ2-3; TRBD1 is a possible D gene (6 bases). V was shortened by 0 bases and J by 2 bases, with 7 bases between the two germline ends. CDR3 length: 14 residues. Looked up from germline, CDR1 is SGHRS and CDR2 is YFSETQ. This chain's CDR3 is CASSLEGDTDTQYF. The DNA of the CDR3 is TGCGCCAGCAGCTTGGAGGGGGACACAGATACGCAGTATTTT. The full variable domain, in which reference TRBV5-1 and TRBJ2-3 provide the parts outside the CDR3, is KAGVTQTPRYLIKTRGQQVTLSCSPISGHRSVSWYQQTPGQGLQFLFEYFSETQRNKGNFPGRFSGRQFSNSRSEMNVSTLELGDSALYLCASSLEGDTDTQYFGPGTRLTVL.

The gene calls are TRBV29-1 and TRBJ2-3; perhaps TRBD2 as D (5 bases). V was clipped by 4 bases and J by 5 bases, with 13 bases between them. Germline CDR1 SQVTM, CDR2 ANQGSEA. CDR3 length equals 13 residues. CDR3 sequence (DNA): TGCAGCGTTGTGGAGCTAGCTGGAGATACGCAGTATTTT. Protein: CSVVELAGDTQYF.

The rearrangement uses TRBV11-2 and TRBJ2-2, with TRBD2 matching 10 bases. Germline V gene data show CDR1 as SGHAT and CDR2 as FQNNGV. The J segment lost 1 base and the V segment lost 6 bases, leaving 2 bases of the junction unmatched. This CDR3 is 15 amino acids long. The CDR3 sequence is CASSWTSGNTGELFF. The CDR3 DNA reads TGTGCCAGCAGTTGGACTAGCGGGAACACCGGGGAGCTGTTTTTT. The whole variable domain, remainder taken from reference TRBV11-2 and TRBJ2-2, is EAGVAQSPRYKIIEKRQSVAFWCNPISGHATLYWYQQILGQGPKLLIQFQNNGVVDDSQLPKDRFSAERLKGVDSTLKIQPAKLEDSAVYLCASSWTSGNTGELFFGEGSRLTVL.

This chain uses TRBV19 with TRBJ2-5; possible D gene TRBD1, 6 bases. Germline lookup yields CDR1 LNHDA and CDR2 SQIVND (reference sequence). The CDR3 loop spans 15 amino acids. Trimming took off 1 base at V and 5 bases at J, with 14 bases between the two ends. In DNA, the CDR3 is TGTGCCAGTAGTATAGTGTCTGGGGGCAGGGAGACCCAGTACTTC. Residues: CASSIVSGGRETQYF.

This rearrangement joins TRBV11-2 to TRBJ2-2; 7 bases are a match to TRBD1. This CDR3 is 14 amino acids long. J was trimmed by 5 bases and V by 5 bases; bases with no gene match: 5. From germline, CDR1 is SGHAT and CDR2 FQNNGV. The CDR3 here is CASSGQGVTGELFF. Written as DNA, the CDR3 is TGTGCCAGCAGCGGCCAGGGGGTTACCGGGGAGCTGTTTTTT.

CDR3 nucleotide sequence: TGCGCCAGCAGCGAGGGGGCAGGTGGCACTGAAGCTTTCTTT. This codes for CASSEGAGGTEAFF. The chain couples TRBV5-1 to TRBJ1-1, with 7 bases lining up with TRBD1. The CDR3 loop spans 14 amino acids. V lost 4 bases, J lost 4 bases, and 7 bases stayed unmatched. In germline, CDR1 is SGHRS, CDR2 YFSETQ.

The rearrangement uses TRBV10-3 and TRBJ2-7, with 9 bases matching TRBD2. CDR3 length equals 11 residues. CDR1 is ENHRY and CDR2 is SYGVKD in the germline V gene. V was pared by 8 bases and J by 6 bases, with 2 bases of the junction left unmatched. CDR3 coding DNA: TGTGCCATCGGACTAGCGAGCGAGCAGTACTTC. It encodes CAIGLASEQYF.

The chain links TRBV4-3 to TRBJ1-4; 8 bases map to TRBD1. CDR1 LGHNA and CDR2 YSLEER come from the germline V gene. V lost 4 bases to trimming and J lost 4 bases; unmatched junction nucleotides: 2. This CDR3 spans 14 amino acids. DNA for the CDR3: TGCGCCAGCAGCCCCGACAGGGGTAATGAAAAACTGTTTTTT. The encoded protein is CASSPDRGNEKLFF.

This clone was seen a single time. In DNA, the CDR3 is TGTGCCAGGACCGGACAACCCAACAATGAGCAGTTCTTC. Translated, it gives CARTGQPNNEQFF. The chain employs TRBV2 and TRBJ2-1; D may be TRBD1 (5 bases). Germline CDR1 SNHLY, CDR2 FYNNEI. V lost 9 bases and J lost 5, with 14 bases in between. The length of the CDR3 is 13 residues.

This clone was counted only a few times. J is TRBJ2-3 and V is TRBV7-2, with unresolved D. V gave up 5 bases and J gave up 1 base, with 10 bases separating them. In germline, CDR1 is SGHTA, CDR2 FQGNSA. CDR3 length: 14 amino acids. CDR3 region: CASSPLLGTDTQYF. In DNA form, the CDR3 reads TGTGCCAGCAGCCCTCTACTGGGCACAGATACGCAGTATTTT.

The chain recombines TRBV7-2 with TRBJ2-7; 8 bases agree with TRBD2. The germline V gene has CDR1 SGHTA and CDR2 FQGNSA. The CDR3 length is 14 residues. The trim removed 8 bases at V and 9 bases at J, leaving 15 bases unmatched. CDR3: CASGLGRAGVGQYF. The DNA for the CDR3 is TGTGCCAGCGGCCTCGGGAGGGCCGGGGTAGGGCAGTACTTC.

This chain uses TRBV5-5 with TRBJ1-4, with D perhaps TRBD1 (6 bases). This CDR3 has 15 residues. Germline V gives CDR1 SGHKS, CDR2 YYEKEE (reference sequence). The V end was cut by 1 base, the J end by 6 bases, with 13 bases between. DNA of the CDR3: TGTGCCAGCAGCTTGCAGGGGCTCCCCGATGAAAAACTGTTTTTT. The encoded protein is CASSLQGLPDEKLFF.

The CDR3 is CASSAPGAGAQRKLFF. The CDR3, as DNA: TGTGCCAGTAGTGCCCCCGGCGCAGGGGCTCAACGAAAACTGTTTTTT. The gene calls are TRBV19 and TRBJ1-4, with D tentatively TRBD1 (6 bases). The CDR3 length is 16 residues. V was trimmed by 5 bases and J by 10 bases, leaving 23 bases between them. Germline CDR1 reads LNHDA; CDR2 reads SQIVND (reference sequence).

This clone showed up just a few times. The gene calls are TRBV5-6 and TRBJ1-1; D ambiguous. From germline, CDR1 is SGHDT and CDR2 YYEEEE. The CDR3 is 15 amino acids. With 2 bases removed from V and 3 bases from J, the gap between germline ends came to 14 bases. The CDR3 DNA is TGTGCCAGCAGCTTAGGGCGGGGTCCGCACACTGAAGCTTTCTTT. Protein product: CASSLGRGPHTEAFF. The whole variable domain, remainder taken from reference TRBV5-6 and TRBJ1-1, is DAGVTQSPTHLIKTRGQQVTLRCSPKSGHDTVSWYQQALGQGPQFIFQYYEEEERQRGNFPDRFSGHQFPNYSSELNVNALLLGDSALYLCASSLGRGPHTEAFFGQGTRLTVV.

V is TRBV11-3 and J is TRBJ2-3; 7 nucleotides line up with TRBD2. Looked up from germline, CDR1 is SGHNT and CDR2 is YENEEA. This CDR3 has 16 amino acids. Unmatched junction bases numbered 4, after V lost 1 base and J lost 0 bases. CDR3 sequence reads: CASSLGSSGSTDTQYF. In DNA, the CDR3 is TGTGCCAGCAGCTTAGGGTCTAGCGGTAGCACAGATACGCAGTATTTT.

V is TRBV7-8 and J is TRBJ1-1; no clear D gene. The CDR3 is 12 residues long. Trimming removed 3 bases at V and 8 bases at J, with 10 bases between. The germline CDR1 and CDR2 sequences are SGHVS and FQNEAQ. CDR3 in DNA: TGTGCCAGCAGCTTGGGGAGGCAGGAAGCTTTCTTT. Protein: CASSLGRQEAFF. Complete variable domain (other parts from reference TRBV7-8 and TRBJ1-1): GAGVSQSPRYKVAKRGQDVALRCDPISGHVSLFWYQQALGQGPEFLTYFQNEAQLDKSGLPSDRFFAERPEGSVSTLKIQRTQQEDSAVYLCASSLGRQEAFFGQGTRLTVV.

The chain recombines TRBV7-8 with TRBJ2-1, with D possibly TRBD2 on 7 matching bases. This CDR3 has 13 residues. Germline V gives CDR1 SGHVS, CDR2 FQNEAQ. The V gene lost 2 bases and the J gene lost 15 bases, with 17 bases spanning the gap. CDR3 nucleotides: TGTGCCAGCAGCTTACCCCCGGGGGGCGAAGCGTTCTTC. It yields the protein CASSLPPGGEAFF.

V gene TRBV6-5 combines with J gene TRBJ2-7, with TRBD2 matching over 7 bases. The CDR3 extends over 14 amino acids. The germline V gene has CDR1 MNHEY and CDR2 SVGAGI. V lost 8 bases, J lost 3 bases, and 10 bases stayed unmatched. This CDR3 is CASRREFGDYEQYF. The CDR3, as DNA: TGTGCCAGCCGGCGGGAGTTTGGAGACTACGAGCAGTACTTC.

The chain is built from TRBV29-1 and TRBJ2-2; 15 bases line up with TRBD2. Germline CDR1 reads SQVTM; CDR2 reads ANQGSEA. V shed 5 bases, J shed 5 bases, and the junction held 9 bases outside the gene matches. The CDR3 covers 17 residues. The CDR3 coding sequence is TGCAGCGTTCAAGGACTAGCGGGAGGGCCGGGGACCGGGGAGCTGTTTTTT. Translated, it gives CSVQGLAGGPGTGELFF.

By frequency in the sample, this clone is medium-sized (0.01 to 0.1%). The chain combines TRBV7-8 with TRBJ1-6; D is uncertain. V lost 2 bases, J lost 0 bases, and 8 bases lay in between. The CDR3 length is 16 residues. Germline lookup yields CDR1 SGHVS and CDR2 FQNEAQ. In DNA, the CDR3 is TGTGCCAGCAGCTTATTAGTTGGCTCCTATAATTCACCCCTCCACTTT. It is translated as CASSLLVGSYNSPLHF.